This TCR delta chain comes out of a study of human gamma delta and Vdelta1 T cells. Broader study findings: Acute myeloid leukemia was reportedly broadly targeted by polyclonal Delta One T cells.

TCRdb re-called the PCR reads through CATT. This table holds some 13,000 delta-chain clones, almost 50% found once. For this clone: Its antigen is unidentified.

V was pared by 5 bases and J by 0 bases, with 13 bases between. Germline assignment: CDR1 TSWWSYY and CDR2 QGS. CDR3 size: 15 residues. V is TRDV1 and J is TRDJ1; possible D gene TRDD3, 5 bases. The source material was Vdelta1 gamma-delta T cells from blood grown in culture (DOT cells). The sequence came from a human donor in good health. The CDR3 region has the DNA TGTGCTCTTGGGCGAAGGGGACGGTACACCGATAAACTCATCTTT. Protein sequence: CALGRRGRYTDKLIF.